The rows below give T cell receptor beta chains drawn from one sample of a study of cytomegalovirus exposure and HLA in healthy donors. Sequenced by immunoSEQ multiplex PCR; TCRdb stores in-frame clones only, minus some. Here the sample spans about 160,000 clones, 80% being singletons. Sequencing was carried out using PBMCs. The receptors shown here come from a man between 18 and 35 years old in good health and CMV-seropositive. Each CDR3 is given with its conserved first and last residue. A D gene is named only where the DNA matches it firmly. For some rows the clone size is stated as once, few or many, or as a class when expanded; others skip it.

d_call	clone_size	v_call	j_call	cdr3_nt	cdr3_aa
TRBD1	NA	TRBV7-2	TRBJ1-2	TGTGCCAGCAGCCAAAGTCCGGGACAGACGGGACCTGGCTACACCTTC	CASSQSPGQTGPGYTF
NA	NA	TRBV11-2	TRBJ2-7	TGTGCCAGCAGCTTAGCTTTCCAGGGAGGCTACGAGCAGTACTTC	CASSLAFQGGYEQYF
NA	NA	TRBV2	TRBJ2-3	TGTGCCAGGAGTGTTAGGGGGGGTGGGGCTGTGTTCGATACGCAGTATTTT	CARSVRGGGAVFDTQYF
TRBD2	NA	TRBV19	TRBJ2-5	TGTGCCAGTAGGGCGGGCGGGAGGGAGACCCAGTACTTC	CASRAGGRETQYF
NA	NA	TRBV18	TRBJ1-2	TGTGCCAGCTCCCCAAGGGAGGTCTATGGCTACACCTTC	CASSPREVYGYTF
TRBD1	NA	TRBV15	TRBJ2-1	TGTGCCACCAGCAGAGATCGGTCCGGACAGGGAGGACTGGAGAGGTACAATGAGCAGTTCTTC	CATSRDRSGQGGLERYNEQFF
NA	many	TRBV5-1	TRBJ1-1	TGCGCCAGCGCATCACAGGGGAACACTGAAGCTTTCTTT	CASASQGNTEAFF
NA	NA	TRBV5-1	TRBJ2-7	TGCGCCAGCAGCTTGAGACAGAGCTCTGAAATTTCGTACGAGCAGTACTTC	CASSLRQSSEISYEQYF
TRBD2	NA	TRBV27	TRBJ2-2	TGTGCCAGCAGTTTATGGGCTAGCGGCGGGGGCACCGGGGAGCTGTTTTTT	CASSLWASGGGTGELFF
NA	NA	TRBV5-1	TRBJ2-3	TGCGCCAGCAAATGGCACCCTAGCACAGATACGCAGTATTTT	CASKWHPSTDTQYF
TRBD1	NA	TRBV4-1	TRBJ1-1	TGCGCCAGCAGCCATGGGGACAGGGTGAGCACTGAAGCTTTCTTT	CASSHGDRVSTEAFF
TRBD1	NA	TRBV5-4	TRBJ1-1	TGTGCCAGCAGCTTAAGGGACAGGGTGGCCACTGAAGCTTTCTTT	CASSLRDRVATEAFF
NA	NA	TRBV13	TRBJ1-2	TGTGCCAGCAGCGGAAATACAGGCATTCCCAACTATGGCTACACCTTC	CASSGNTGIPNYGYTF
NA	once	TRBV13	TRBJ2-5	TGTGCCAGCAGCTTAGGTGGACAGCAAGAGGCCCAGTACTTC	CASSLGGQQEAQYF
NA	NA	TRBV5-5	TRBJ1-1	TGTGCCAGCAGCTTGTTGGCAGAGAACACTGAAGCTTTCTTT	CASSLLAENTEAFF
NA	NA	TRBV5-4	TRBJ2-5	TGTGCCAGCAGCTTGGCCGAGGGTGCCCAGACCCAGTACTTC	CASSLAEGAQTQYF
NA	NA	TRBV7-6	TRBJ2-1	TGTGCCAGCAGCTTAGGGGACATTCCCTACAATGAGCAGTTCTTC	CASSLGDIPYNEQFF
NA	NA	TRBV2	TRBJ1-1	TGTGCCAGCAGCCGGGAGCAGGGCACTGAAGCTTTCTTT	CASSREQGTEAFF
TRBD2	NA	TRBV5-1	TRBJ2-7	TGCGCCAGCAGCTTAAGCGGGAGGACCTACGAGCAGTACTTC	CASSLSGRTYEQYF
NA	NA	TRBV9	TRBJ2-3	TGTGCCAGCAGCGTAAGACAGGCCGGTCCACATACGCAGTATTTT	CASSVRQAGPHTQYF
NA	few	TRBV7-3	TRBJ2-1	TGTGCCAGCAGCTTAGACGGGGTGACCTACAATGAGCAGTTCTTC	CASSLDGVTYNEQFF
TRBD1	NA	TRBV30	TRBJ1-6	TGTGCCTGGAGTTTAAGACAGGGGAATTCACCCCTCCACTTT	CAWSLRQGNSPLHF
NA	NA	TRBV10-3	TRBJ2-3	TGTGCCATTAAGGATGGCATAGCTGGGACAGATACGCAGTATTTT	CAIKDGIAGTDTQYF
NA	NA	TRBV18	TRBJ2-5	TGTGCCAGCTCACCATCCGGACAGAAAGAGACCCAGTACTTC	CASSPSGQKETQYF
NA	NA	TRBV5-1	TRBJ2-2	TGCGCCAGCAGCTCAGGGTCGGGGGCGAACACCGGGGAGCTGTTTTTT	CASSSGSGANTGELFF
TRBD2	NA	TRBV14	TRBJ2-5	TGTGCCAGCAGCCCCACTCCGACACTAGCGAGGCAAGAGACCCAGTACTTC	CASSPTPTLARQETQYF
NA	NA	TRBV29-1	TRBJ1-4	TGCAGCGTTGGGAAGAGGACTAATGAAAAACTGTTTTTT	CSVGKRTNEKLFF
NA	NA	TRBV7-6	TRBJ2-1	TGTGCCAGCAGCTTAGCGGGAGAAGGCAATGAGCAGTTCTTC	CASSLAGEGNEQFF
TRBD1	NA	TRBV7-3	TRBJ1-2	TGTGCCAGCAGCTTAACAGGGGGCGCGGACTATGGCTACACCTTC	CASSLTGGADYGYTF
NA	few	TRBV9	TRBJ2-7	TGTGCCAGCAGCGTAGATCTGGTTTCTAGCTCTCCGTACTTC	CASSVDLVSSSPYF
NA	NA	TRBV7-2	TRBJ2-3	TGTGCCAGCAGCTTTGGACAGGGAGGGGATACGCAGTATTTT	CASSFGQGGDTQYF
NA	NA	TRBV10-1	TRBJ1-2	TGCGCCAGCAGTGACCTCTCTTCGGGGGAGATCTATGGCTACACCTTC	CASSDLSSGEIYGYTF
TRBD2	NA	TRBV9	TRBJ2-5	TGTGCCAGCAGCGTAGAGGGGTGGGAGCGGGGGCGAGAGACCCAGTACTTC	CASSVEGWERGRETQYF
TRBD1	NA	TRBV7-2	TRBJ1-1	TGTGCCAGCAGCTTAAACAGGGGCACGAACACTGAAGCTTTCTTT	CASSLNRGTNTEAFF
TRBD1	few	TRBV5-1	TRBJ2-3	TGCGCCAGCAGCGGACAGGGGCTTACTTTCAGCACAGATACGCAGTATTTT	CASSGQGLTFSTDTQYF
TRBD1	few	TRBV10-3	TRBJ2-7	TGTGCCATCAGTGGCGGCAGAGGGGGCCACGAGCAGTACTTC	CAISGGRGGHEQYF
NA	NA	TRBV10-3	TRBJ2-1	TGTGCCATCAGTGTCGGCAGGGCGCGCGCTGGCCGGGATGAGCAGTTCTTC	CAISVGRARAGRDEQFF
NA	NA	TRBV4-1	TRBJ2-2	TGCGCCAGCAGCCAAGATCAGGGTACAAGAACCGCCGGGGAGCTGTTTTTT	CASSQDQGTRTAGELFF
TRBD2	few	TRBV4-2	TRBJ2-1	TGTGCCAGCAGCCAAGATCTGGACGGGAGGGCCTACAATGAGCAGTTCTTC	CASSQDLDGRAYNEQFF
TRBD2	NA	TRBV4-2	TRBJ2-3	TGTGCCAGCAGCCAAGATTGGACTAGCGGGATTATGGCAGATACGCAGTATTTT	CASSQDWTSGIMADTQYF
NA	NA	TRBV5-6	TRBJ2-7	TGTGCCAGCAGCTTGGGCGGAGGCTCCGGCTACGAGCAGTACTTC	CASSLGGGSGYEQYF
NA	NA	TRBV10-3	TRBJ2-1	TGTGCCACTACGGCACAGGGTGAGCAGTTCTTC	CATTAQGEQFF
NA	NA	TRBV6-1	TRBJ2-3	TGTGCCAGCAGTGAAGGGGCTAGCGCGCCAGATACGCAGTATTTT	CASSEGASAPDTQYF
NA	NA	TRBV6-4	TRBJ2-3	TGTGCCAGCAGTGACCGCGCGAGAGATACGCAGTATTTT	CASSDRARDTQYF
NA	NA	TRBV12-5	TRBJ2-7	TGTGCTAGTGCCCCGCAGTCGGACGGACTGATAACCTACGAGCAGTACTTC	CASAPQSDGLITYEQYF
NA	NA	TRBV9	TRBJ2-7	TGTGCCAGCAGTACAGGGTGGGACCAGATTGAATACGAGCAGTACTTC	CASSTGWDQIEYEQYF
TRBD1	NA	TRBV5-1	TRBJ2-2	TGCGCCAGCAGCACCGACAGGGGGGGTCCCGGGGAGCTGTTTTTT	CASSTDRGGPGELFF
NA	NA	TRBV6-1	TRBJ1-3	TGTGCCAGCACTCCCACGGGGTTACAGGGAAACACCATATATTTT	CASTPTGLQGNTIYF
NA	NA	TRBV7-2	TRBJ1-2	TGTGCCAGCAGCGTAAAGAGAACTAACTATGGCTACACCTTC	CASSVKRTNYGYTF